This T cell receptor beta chain was sequenced during a study of Graves' ophthalmopathy and Graves' hyperthyroidism. Study conclusions and caveats: Most thyroid clonotypes expanded beyond 0.001 frequency were also found in blood.

Comments on this clonotype: Its specificity is not known. This sequence may be a read error, since a much larger clone differs from it by one base.

Losses at the gene ends were 2 bases for V and 2 bases for J; bases not matched to a gene: 6. CDR1 is GTSNPN, CDR2 SVGIG, per germline (reference sequence). There are 16 residues in the CDR3. RNA transcripts were the source from which TCR beta CDR3 regions were amplified. First-round RT-PCR with HTBI primers preceded a second-round multiplex PCR. TCRdb reprocessed the multiplex PCR reads with MiXCR, giving one entry per CDR3 protein. Here the sample spans about 620,000 distinct CDR3 sequences, 22% being singletons. Among the exclusions were patients with other autoimmune diseases, uncontrolled infections, pregnancy or lactation.

What was sequenced was peripheral blood. The chain carries TRBV30 and TRBJ2-6; TRBD2 agrees at 7 bases. The clonotype comes from a young woman with stable Graves' hyperthyroidism. Some clones in this sample may be carry-over from other donors' samples. The CDR3 loop reads CAWSLTGGTGANVLTF. CDR3 in DNA: TGTGCCTGGAGTCTAACCGGGGGGACTGGGGCCAACGTCCTGACTTTC.